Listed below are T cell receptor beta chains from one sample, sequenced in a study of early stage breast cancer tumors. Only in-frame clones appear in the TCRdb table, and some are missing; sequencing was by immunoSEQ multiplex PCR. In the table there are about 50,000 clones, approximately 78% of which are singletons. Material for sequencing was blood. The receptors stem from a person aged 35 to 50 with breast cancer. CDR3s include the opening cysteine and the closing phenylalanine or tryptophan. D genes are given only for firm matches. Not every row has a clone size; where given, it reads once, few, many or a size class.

CASSQEQSGVETQYF	TGCGCCAGCAGCCAAGAACAATCCGGAGTTGAGACCCAGTACTTC	NA	TRBJ2-5	NA	TRBV4-1
CASSRTGIGEKLFF	TGTGCCAGCTCACGGACAGGTATAGGGGAAAAACTGTTTTTT	NA	TRBJ1-4	TRBD1	TRBV18
CASSLADLAGYEQFF	TGTGCCAGCAGCTTAGCGGACCTAGCGGGATATGAGCAGTTCTTC	NA	TRBJ2-1	TRBD2	TRBV11-3
CASRMVAEWANANTGELFF	TGTGCCAGCAGAATGGTAGCGGAGTGGGCCAACGCGAACACCGGGGAGCTGTTTTTT	NA	TRBJ2-2	NA	TRBV13
CASSQVQAMAAQYF	TGCGCCAGCAGCCAAGTACAGGCGATGGCGGCGCAGTACTTC	NA	TRBJ2-7	NA	TRBV4-1
CASRVGQGGYEQYF	TGTGCCAGCAGGGTCGGACAGGGCGGCTACGAGCAGTACTTC	NA	TRBJ2-7	TRBD1	TRBV6-1
CASSEAGRRNEQFF	TGTGCCAGCAGTGAAGCGGGGCGGCGGAATGAGCAGTTCTTC	NA	TRBJ2-1	NA	TRBV6-1
CASSSPSGSTQYF	TGTGCCAGCAGCTCCCCCTCGGGCTCTACGCAGTATTTT	NA	TRBJ2-3	NA	TRBV7-6
CASSLVQGEAFF	TGCGCCAGCAGCTTGGTGCAGGGCGAAGCTTTCTTT	NA	TRBJ1-1	NA	TRBV5-1
CASNPHTSDNTEAFF	TGTGCCAGCAATCCCCATACATCGGACAACACTGAAGCTTTCTTT	NA	TRBJ1-1	NA	TRBV6-1
CASSLVVPLAGELFF	TGTGCCAGCAGCTTAGTAGTTCCGCTAGCCGGGGAGCTGTTTTTT	once	TRBJ2-2	NA	TRBV7-6
CSVELYSYEQYF	TGCAGCGTTGAATTATACTCCTACGAGCAGTACTTC	NA	TRBJ2-7	NA	TRBV29-1
CASSPTRDSKYEQYF	TGTGCCAGCAGCCCAACCCGGGACTCAAAATACGAGCAGTACTTC	few	TRBJ2-7	NA	TRBV7-6
CASSLTSVNEQFF	TGTGCCAGCAGCTTGACTAGCGTAAATGAGCAGTTCTTC	NA	TRBJ2-1	TRBD2	TRBV11-3
CASSPAPRNGYTF	TGTGCCAGCAGCCCAGCTCCCAGAAATGGCTACACCTTC	NA	TRBJ1-2	NA	TRBV7-9
CASNLIRNTEAFF	TGTGCCAGCAATTTGATAAGGAACACTGAAGCTTTCTTT	NA	TRBJ1-1	NA	TRBV7-2
CSVGTGYEQYF	TGCAGCGTTGGGACAGGGTACGAGCAGTACTTC	NA	TRBJ2-7	TRBD1	TRBV29-1
CASSDQGTDTQYF	TGCGCCAGCAGTGATCAAGGCACAGATACGCAGTATTTT	NA	TRBJ2-3	NA	TRBV4-1
CASQAGVGPSTDTQYF	TGTGCCAGTCAAGCGGGAGTAGGACCTAGCACAGATACGCAGTATTTT	once	TRBJ2-3	TRBD2	TRBV19
CAINGGALNTGELFF	TGTGCCATCAACGGCGGGGCTTTGAACACCGGGGAGCTGTTTTTT	NA	TRBJ2-2	NA	TRBV10-3
CASSPPGEGNEQFF	TGTGCCAGCTCACCACCTGGGGAGGGCAATGAGCAGTTCTTC	NA	TRBJ2-1	TRBD2	TRBV18
CKAGVEVDNEQFF	TGCAAGGCGGGAGTTGAGGTAGACAATGAGCAGTTCTTC	NA	TRBJ2-1	TRBD2	TRBV29-1
CASSINREYEQYF	TGTGCCAGCAGTATCAACAGGGAATACGAGCAGTACTTC	NA	TRBJ2-7	NA	TRBV27
CASRLRDSNEKLFF	TGTGCCAGCAGGCTCCGCGACAGTAATGAAAAACTGTTTTTT	NA	TRBJ1-4	NA	TRBV6-1
CASSEGARDEQFF	TGTGCCAGCAGTGAAGGGGCTAGGGATGAGCAGTTCTTC	NA	TRBJ2-1	NA	TRBV6-1
CASSQDRGLSGYTF	TGTGCCAGCAGCCAGGACAGGGGACTATCTGGCTACACCTTC	few	TRBJ1-2	TRBD1	TRBV5-4
CASSRDGSSNQPQHF	TGCGCCAGCAGTCGTGACGGGAGTAGCAATCAGCCCCAGCATTTT	NA	TRBJ1-5	NA	TRBV5-1